Below are 5 T cell receptor beta chains sequenced from a single sample in a study of radiotherapy plus CTLA-4 blockade in lung cancer. Generated by immunoSEQ multiplex PCR, the TCRdb table keeps only in-frame clones and is missing some. Among around 86,000 clones listed, around 83% were seen once. Sample: peripheral blood, taken from a patient treated with radiotherapy plus ipilimumab. The source of these receptors is a human donor with non-small cell lung cancer who had stable disease on radiotherapy plus ipilimumab.

A note on this clone: Other DNA variants within this sample encode the same CDR3. The CDR3 region has the DNA TGCGCCAGCAGCTTGGGACAGGGGGCTGGGAACACTGAAGCTTTCTTT. Its protein is CASSLGQGAGNTEAFF. The chain uses TRBV5-1 and TRBJ1-1; 10 bases match TRBD1. The CDR3 extends over 16 amino acids. V shed 0 bases and J 1 base; nucleotides not matched to a gene: 3. Germline V lookup: CDR1 SGHRS, CDR2 YFSETQ. The whole variable domain, remainder taken from reference TRBV5-1 and TRBJ1-1, is KAGVTQTPRYLIKTRGQQVTLSCSPISGHRSVSWYQQTPGQGLQFLFEYFSETQRNKGNFPGRFSGRQFSNSRSEMNVSTLELGDSALYLCASSLGQGAGNTEAFFGQGTRLTVV.

The V and J genes are TRBV5-4 and TRBJ1-2, with D possibly TRBD1 on 5 matching bases. The CDR3 has 15 amino acids. Germline V lookup: CDR1 SGHNT, CDR2 YYREEE (reference sequence). V lost 4 bases and J 3 bases, leaving 16 bases between the germline ends. CDR3 loop: CASSRRAGPDYGYTF. CDR3 bases: TGTGCCAGCAGCCGGCGGGCGGGGCCTGACTATGGCTACACCTTC.

The chain couples TRBV5-8 to TRBJ1-5, with unresolved D. V was pared by 1 base and J by 3 bases, with 11 bases between. Germline V gene sequence: CDR1 SGHTS, CDR2 YDEGEE. This CDR3 contains 15 residues. Here the CDR3 DNA reads TGTGCCAGCAGCTTGAGCCCGGGGTTCAATCAGCCCCAGCATTTT. Translating it yields CASSLSPGFNQPQHF.

V is TRBV27 and J is TRBJ1-6; tentative D call: TRBD1 (5 bases). This CDR3 region has 14 residues. The ends were cut back, 3 bases at V and 6 bases at J, with 9 bases in the middle. Germline V gene sequence: CDR1 MNHEY, CDR2 SMNVEV (reference sequence). The CDR3 region is CASSLGVGNSPLHF. CDR3 sequence (DNA): TGTGCCAGCAGTTTGGGGGTAGGTAATTCACCCCTCCACTTT.

The chain carries TRBV19 and TRBJ2-7, with 12 bases identical to TRBD2. The junction had 3 bases not matched to a gene; V was cut back by 6 bases and J by 0 bases. Germline V lookup: CDR1 LNHDA, CDR2 SQIVND (reference sequence). This CDR3 contains 15 residues. CDR3: CASRTTSGGSYEQYF. Here the CDR3 DNA reads TGTGCCAGTAGAACGACTAGCGGGGGCTCCTACGAGCAGTACTTC.